The clone carrying this T cell receptor beta chain was detected only once. Its antigen is undetermined. With V trimmed by 6 bases and J by 4 bases, 7 bases remained unmatched. This CDR3 is built from 14 residues. This specimen belongs to a study of blood T cells in healthy people across ages. Study results and limitations: Long-lived donors exceeded aged donors in naive CD4+ cells and diversity.

Samples each had at least 6 micrograms of total RNA extracted. With a J-beta primer mix and a sample-barcoded 5' primer, a second PCR ran roughly 6 to 11 cycles. Every molecule of cDNA carried a tag from a template-switch adaptor with 12 random nucleotides. TCRdb processed the 5' RACE reads anew with MiXCR; each CDR3 protein has one entry. In the table there are 910,000 or so distinct CDR3 sequences, roughly 50% of which are singletons. Specimen: blood. The origin of this receptor is an older woman in good health. The V call is TRBV12-3 or TRBV12-4, the J call TRBJ1-2, with 8 bases that match TRBD1. The CDR3 coding sequence is TGTGCCAGCAGCCCAGGGGGCCGCAGCTATGGCTACACCTTC. Translated, it gives CASSPGGRSYGYTF.